This is a list of T cell receptor beta chains from one sample in a study of CD8 T cells in Susac syndrome. TCRdb reanalysed the immunoSEQ multiplex PCR reads using MiXCR and keeps one entry per CDR3 protein. The profile covers roughly 140,000 distinct CDR3 sequences, with around 96% appearing a single time and about 0.17% taken by the ten largest. Sequenced material: CD4+ T cells from PBMCs. These receptors all come from a human donor with Susac syndrome. Both conserved end residues are part of each CDR3.

j_call v_call cdr3_aa
TRBJ2-3 TRBV7-2 CASSFGGGDTQYF
TRBJ1-1 TRBV3-1 CASSHVQGSAEAFF
TRBJ1-2 TRBV7-8 CASSQYSTSYGYTF
TRBJ2-5 TRBV18 CASSPGYETQYF
TRBJ2-3 TRBV6-5 CASSYSDTQYF
TRBJ2-1 TRBV9 CASSGTVNNEQFF
TRBJ1-2 TRBV5-1 CASSLGTGLKNYGYTF
TRBJ2-3 TRBV7-2 CASSPGTVGSQGTQYF
TRBJ2-7 TRBV7-2 CASSSAGRGYEQYF
TRBJ2-1 TRBV6-4 CASSLRGGRLDEQFF
TRBJ2-5 TRBV6-1 CASNPGGRETQYF
TRBJ2-5 TRBV15 CATSRAPQETQYF
TRBJ1-3 TRBV2 CASSLGSSGNTIYF
TRBJ1-1 TRBV3-1 CASSQAFF
TRBJ2-2 TRBV2 CASRLVGELFF
TRBJ2-7 TRBV7-2 CASSLRETGSYEQYF
TRBJ2-1 TRBV2 CALTSGGGEQFF
TRBJ2-7 TRBV7-2 CASSLIAGYEQYF
TRBJ2-5 TRBV5-1 CASRGRGGETQYF
TRBJ2-2 TRBV7-2 CASGRRQSNTGELFF
TRBJ1-1 TRBV7-9 CASSPLIGTGRTEAFF
TRBJ2-1 TRBV11-2 CASSFRGSEQFF
TRBJ1-2 TRBV5-1 CASSSPGQGAGNYGYTF
TRBJ1-2 TRBV6-2/TRBV6-3 CASSYAGEGYGYTF
TRBJ1-2 TRBV20-1 CSARGGSTQGYGYTF
TRBJ2-6 TRBV13 CASSSSSGANVLTF
TRBJ1-5 TRBV29-1 CSVQGLGQSLSSNQPQHF
TRBJ1-1 TRBV29-1 CSVVGPTEAFF
TRBJ2-2 TRBV20-1 CSARDRSGKGTGELFF
TRBJ2-7 TRBV6-5 CASTLSEGGTWEQYF
TRBJ1-5 TRBV20-1 CSATSGTGVRGAQHF
TRBJ1-2 TRBV6-5 CASSPEGGGYTF
TRBJ1-2 TRBV7-9 CASGGTTSGYTF
TRBJ2-3 TRBV6-5 CASSYSPPPTDTQYF
TRBJ1-5 TRBV15 CATSRAESQPQHF
TRBJ1-2 TRBV29-1 CSVGDTGQMNYGYTF
TRBJ2-2 TRBV4-1 CAGGTGNTGELFF